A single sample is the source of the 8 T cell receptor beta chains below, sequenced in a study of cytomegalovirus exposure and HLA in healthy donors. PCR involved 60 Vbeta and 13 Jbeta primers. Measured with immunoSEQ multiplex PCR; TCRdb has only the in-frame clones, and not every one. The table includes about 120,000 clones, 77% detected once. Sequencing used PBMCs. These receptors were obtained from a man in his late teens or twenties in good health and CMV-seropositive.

The CDR3 here is CATSRDRQTNQPQHF. The CDR3 nucleotides are TGTGCCACCAGCAGAGATCGACAGACTAATCAGCCCCAGCATTTT. V usage is TRBV15 and J usage is TRBJ1-5; D is perhaps TRBD1 (5 bases). Germline V lookup: CDR1 LNHNV, CDR2 YYDKDF (reference sequence). The ends were cut back, 0 bases at V and 4 bases at J, with 10 bases in the middle. This CDR3 has 15 amino acids.

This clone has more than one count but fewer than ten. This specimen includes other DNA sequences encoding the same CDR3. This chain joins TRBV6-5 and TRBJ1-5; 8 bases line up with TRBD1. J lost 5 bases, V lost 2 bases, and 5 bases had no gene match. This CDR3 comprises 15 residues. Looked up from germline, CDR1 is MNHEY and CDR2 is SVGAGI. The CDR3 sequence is CASSYSTGGDQPQHF. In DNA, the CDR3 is TGTGCCAGCAGTTACAGTACAGGGGGGGATCAGCCCCAGCATTTT.

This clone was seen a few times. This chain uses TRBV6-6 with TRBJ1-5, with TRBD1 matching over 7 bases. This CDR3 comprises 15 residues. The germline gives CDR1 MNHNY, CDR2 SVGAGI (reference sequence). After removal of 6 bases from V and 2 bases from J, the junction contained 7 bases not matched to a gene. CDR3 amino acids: CASSLTGERNQPQHF. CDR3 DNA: TGTGCCAGCAGCCTAACAGGGGAACGCAATCAGCCCCAGCATTTT.

CDR3 DNA: TGTGCCAGCAGGCCGTATACAGGGACCAATCAGCCCCAGCATTTT. Translated, it gives CASRPYTGTNQPQHF. The chain is built from TRBV6-6 and TRBJ1-5, with D tentatively TRBD1 (6 bases). With 6 bases removed from V and 3 bases from J, the gap between germline ends came to 15 bases. CDR1 is MNHNY, CDR2 SVGAGI, per germline (reference sequence). This CDR3 comprises 15 residues.

CDR3 sequence (DNA): TGCGCCAGCAGCTTGGCCTGGCAGGGGGCCTACGAGCAGTACTTC. Translation gives CASSLAWQGAYEQYF. This chain links TRBV5-1 with TRBJ2-7; 7 bases align to TRBD1. Trimming at V came to 0 bases and at J to 2 bases, leaving 5 bases not matched to a gene. The CDR3 loop spans 15 amino acids. Germline V gene data show CDR1 as SGHRS and CDR2 as YFSETQ.

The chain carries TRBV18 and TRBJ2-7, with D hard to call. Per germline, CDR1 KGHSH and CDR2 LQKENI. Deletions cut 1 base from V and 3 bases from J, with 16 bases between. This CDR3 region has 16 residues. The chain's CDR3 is CASSPQRVTTNYEQYF. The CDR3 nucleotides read TGTGCCAGCTCACCACAACGGGTCACTACCAACTACGAGCAGTACTTC. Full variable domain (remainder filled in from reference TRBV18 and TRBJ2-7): NAGVMQNPRHLVRRRGQEARLRCSPMKGHSHVYWYRQLPEEGLKFMVYLQKENIIDESGMPKERFSAEFPKEGPSILRIQQVVRGDSAAYFCASSPQRVTTNYEQYFGPGTRLTVT.

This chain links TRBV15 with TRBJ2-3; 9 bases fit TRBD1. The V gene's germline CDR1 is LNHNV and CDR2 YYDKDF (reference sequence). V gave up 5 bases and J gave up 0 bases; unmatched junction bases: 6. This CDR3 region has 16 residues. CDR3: CATSGTGTGSTDTQYF. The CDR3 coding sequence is TGTGCCACCAGCGGAACCGGGACAGGGAGCACAGATACGCAGTATTTT.

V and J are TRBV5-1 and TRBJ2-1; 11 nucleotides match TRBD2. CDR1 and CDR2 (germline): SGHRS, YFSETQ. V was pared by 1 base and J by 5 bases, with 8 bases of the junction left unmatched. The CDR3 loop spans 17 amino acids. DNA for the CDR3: TGCGCCAGCAGCTTGAGCCCACTAGCGGGGGATAACAATGAGCAGTTCTTC. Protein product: CASSLSPLAGDNNEQFF. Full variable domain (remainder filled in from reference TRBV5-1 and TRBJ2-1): KAGVTQTPRYLIKTRGQQVTLSCSPISGHRSVSWYQQTPGQGLQFLFEYFSETQRNKGNFPGRFSGRQFSNSRSEMNVSTLELGDSALYLCASSLSPLAGDNNEQFFGPGTRLTVL.